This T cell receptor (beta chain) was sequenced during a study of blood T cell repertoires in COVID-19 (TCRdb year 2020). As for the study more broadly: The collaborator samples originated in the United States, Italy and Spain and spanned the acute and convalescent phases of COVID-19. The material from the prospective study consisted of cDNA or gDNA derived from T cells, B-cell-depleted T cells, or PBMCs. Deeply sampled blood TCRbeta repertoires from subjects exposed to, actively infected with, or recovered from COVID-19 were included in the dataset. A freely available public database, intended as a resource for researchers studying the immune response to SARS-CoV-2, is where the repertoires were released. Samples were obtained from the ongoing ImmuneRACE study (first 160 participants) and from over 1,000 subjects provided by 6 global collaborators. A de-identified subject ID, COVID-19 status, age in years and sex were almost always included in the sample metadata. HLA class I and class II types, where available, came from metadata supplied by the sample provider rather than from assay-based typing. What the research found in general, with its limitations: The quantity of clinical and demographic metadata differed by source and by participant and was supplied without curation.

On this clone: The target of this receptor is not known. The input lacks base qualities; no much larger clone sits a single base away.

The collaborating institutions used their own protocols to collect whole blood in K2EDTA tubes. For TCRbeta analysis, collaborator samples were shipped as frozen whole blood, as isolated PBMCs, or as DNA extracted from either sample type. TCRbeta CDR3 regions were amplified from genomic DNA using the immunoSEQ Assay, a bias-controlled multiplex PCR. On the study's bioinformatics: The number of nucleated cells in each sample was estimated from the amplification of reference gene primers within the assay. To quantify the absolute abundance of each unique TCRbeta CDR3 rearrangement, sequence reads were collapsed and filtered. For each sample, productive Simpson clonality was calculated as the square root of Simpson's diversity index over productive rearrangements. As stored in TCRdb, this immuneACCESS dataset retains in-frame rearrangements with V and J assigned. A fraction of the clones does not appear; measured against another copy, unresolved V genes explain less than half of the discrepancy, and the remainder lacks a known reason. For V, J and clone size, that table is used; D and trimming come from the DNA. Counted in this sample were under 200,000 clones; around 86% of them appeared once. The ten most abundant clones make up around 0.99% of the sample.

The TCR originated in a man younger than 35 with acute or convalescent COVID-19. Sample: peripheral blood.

The nucleotides read TGTGCCAGCAATCAGGGGTTCCCAAGCAATCAGCCCCAGCATTTT. The encoded protein is CASNQGFPSNQPQHF. The V and J genes are TRBV19 and TRBJ1-5, and the D gene may be TRBD1, 6 bases matching. CDR1 LNHDA and CDR2 SQIVND are derived from the germline V gene (reference sequence). V is pared back by 9 bases and J by 1 base, with 16 bases lying between the germline termini. The CDR3 sequence holds 15 residues, the cysteine and phenylalanine included. CDR3 DNA only is kept here, 45 bases in frame from base 1.